This is a list of T cell receptor beta chains from one sample in a study of blood T cell repertoires in COVID-19. TCRdb keeps only in-frame clones here, not all; method: immunoSEQ multiplex PCR. The sample consists of a few hundred thousand clones, around 87% of them appearing once. The sequencing sample was made of PBMCs or T cells enriched from blood (not recorded which). The receptors stem from a woman aged 50 to 65 who had recovered from COVID-19. CDR3s include the opening cysteine and the closing phenylalanine or tryptophan. D genes are given only for firm matches. The size of a clone is reported for some rows only, either as once, few or many, or as a class for expanded clones.

17,TRBD2,.,TRBJ2-1,TRBV5-1,CASSEGTSPISYNEQFF,TGCGCCAGCAGCGAAGGGACTAGTCCGATCTCCTACAATGAGCAGTTCTTC
14,TRBD2,.,TRBJ2-1,TRBV9,CASSVGLAANEQFF,TGTGCCAGCAGCGTAGGACTAGCGGCGAATGAGCAGTTCTTC
16,.,.,TRBJ2-5,TRBV27,CASSPRGPTWSETQYF,TGTGCCAGCAGTCCCAGAGGCCCGACCTGGTCGGAGACCCAGTACTTC
14,TRBD1,.,TRBJ1-1,TRBV7-2,CASSLALQGSEAFF,TGTGCCAGCAGCTTAGCTCTACAGGGGAGTGAAGCTTTCTTT
16,TRBD1,.,TRBJ1-2,TRBV3-1/TRBV3-2,CASRQTGGTLNYGYTF,TGTGCCAGCAGACAAACAGGGGGCACTTTAAACTATGGCTACACCTTC
15,TRBD2,.,TRBJ2-5,TRBV5-4,CASTPTSGSQETQYF,TGTGCCAGCACACCTACTAGCGGGAGTCAAGAGACCCAGTACTTC
14,.,.,TRBJ2-1,TRBV5-1,CASSLVGGTNEQFF,TGCGCCAGCAGCTTGGTCGGCGGGACCAATGAGCAGTTCTTC
16,.,.,TRBJ2-1,TRBV5-4,CASSKQTGTGDNEQFF,TGTGCCAGCAGCAAGCAAACCGGGACTGGCGACAATGAGCAGTTCTTC
15,.,.,TRBJ1-5,TRBV27,CASSLYSQGNQPQHF,TGTGCCAGCAGTTTATATTCCCAGGGAAACCAGCCCCAGCATTTT
15,.,.,TRBJ1-1,TRBV4-1,CASSHTWGPNTEAFF,TGCGCCAGCAGCCACACGTGGGGGCCGAACACTGAAGCTTTCTTT
14,.,.,TRBJ1-6,TRBV6-1,CASSETTANSPLHF,TGTGCCAGCAGTGAAACCACAGCTAATTCACCCCTCCACTTT
15,TRBD1,.,TRBJ1-6,TRBV7-8,CASSLGDREYSPLHF,TGTGCCAGCAGCTTAGGGGACAGGGAATATTCACCCCTCCACTTT
15,.,.,TRBJ1-1,TRBV4-3,CASSQVRRMNTEAFF,TGCGCCAGCAGCCAAGTCCGGCGGATGAACACTGAAGCTTTCTTT
15,.,.,TRBJ2-3,TRBV6-5,CASSYGQPSTDTQYF,TGTGCCAGCAGTTACGGGCAGCCTAGCACAGATACGCAGTATTTT
14,TRBD1,few,TRBJ2-2,TRBV7-6,CASSLEQGARGLFF,TGTGCCAGCAGCTTGGAACAGGGGGCGCGAGGGCTGTTTTTT
14,TRBD1,once,TRBJ1-1,TRBV19,CASHRGILNTEAFF,TGTGCCAGTCACAGGGGCATATTGAACACTGAAGCTTTCTTT
13,.,once,TRBJ2-3,TRBV5-1,CASSLQGLDTQYF,TGCGCCAGCAGTTTACAGGGTCTTGATACGCAGTATTTT
13,.,.,TRBJ2-3,TRBV15,CATSRDQGDTQYF,TGTGCCACCAGCAGAGATCAGGGTGATACGCAGTATTTT
13,.,.,TRBJ1-2,TRBV5-4,CASSLAREQLYTF,TGTGCCAGCAGCTTGGCCCGGGAACAGCTCTACACCTTC
15,TRBD1,few,TRBJ1-2,TRBV10-3,CAISEGQGDRYGYTF,TGTGCCATCAGTGAGGGACAGGGGGATCGTTATGGCTACACCTTC
14,TRBD1,few,TRBJ1-2,TRBV6-5,CASSYSRGQDGYTF,TGTGCCAGCAGTTACTCCAGGGGGCAGGATGGCTACACCTTC
15,.,.,TRBJ1-5,TRBV4-1,CASSPEIFSNQPQHF,TGCGCCAGCAGCCCCGAGATCTTTAGCAATCAGCCCCAGCATTTT
12,.,.,TRBJ1-2,TRBV30,CAWSGGTYGYTF,TGTGCCTGGAGTGGTGGCACCTATGGCTACACCTTC
20,TRBD2,.,TRBJ2-1,TRBV28,CASSPDSGTSLRTSYNEQFF,TGTGCCAGCAGCCCGGATTCCGGGACTAGCTTGAGGACCTCCTACAATGAGCAGTTCTTC
14,.,.,TRBJ2-7,TRBV27,CASSLGTNPYEQYF,TGTGCCAGCAGTTTAGGGACAAACCCCTACGAGCAGTACTTC
15,TRBD1,.,TRBJ1-4,TRBV3-1/TRBV3-2,CASSQWTGGGEKLFF,TGTGCCAGCAGCCAATGGACAGGGGGGGGAGAAAAACTGTTTTTT
11,.,.,TRBJ1-2,TRBV30,CAWSDYVGYTF,TGTGCCTGGAGTGACTATGTAGGCTACACCTTC
12,.,.,TRBJ1-2,TRBV12-3/TRBV12-4,CASTHGNYGYTF,TGTGCCAGCACCCACGGGAACTATGGCTACACCTTC